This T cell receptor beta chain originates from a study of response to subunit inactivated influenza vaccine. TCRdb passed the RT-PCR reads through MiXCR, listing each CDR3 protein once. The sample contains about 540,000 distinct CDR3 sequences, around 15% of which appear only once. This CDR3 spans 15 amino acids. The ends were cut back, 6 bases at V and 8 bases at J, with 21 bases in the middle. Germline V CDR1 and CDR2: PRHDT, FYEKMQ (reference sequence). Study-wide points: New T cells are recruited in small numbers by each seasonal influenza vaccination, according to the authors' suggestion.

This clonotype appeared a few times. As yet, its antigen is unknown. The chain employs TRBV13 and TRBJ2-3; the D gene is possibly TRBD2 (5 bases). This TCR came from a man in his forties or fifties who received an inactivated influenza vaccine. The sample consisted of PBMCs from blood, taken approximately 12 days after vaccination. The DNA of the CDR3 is TGTGCCAGCAGTTTCGGAGGCCAAAACCAGTTTACGCAGTATTTT. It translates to CASSFGGQNQFTQYF. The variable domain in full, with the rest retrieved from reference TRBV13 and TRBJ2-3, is AAGVIQSPRHLIKEKRETATLKCYPIPRHDTVYWYQQGPGQDPQFLISFYEKMQSDKGSIPDRFSAQQFSDYHSELNMSSLELGDSALYFCASSFGGQNQFTQYFGPGTRLTVL.